The TCR beta chain under discussion was sequenced for a study of human T cells and chemical hapten exposure. The library gave individual cDNA molecules unique molecular identifiers. TCRdb re-analysed the RACE reads in MiXCR, keeping a single row per CDR3 protein. In the table there are 60,000 to 80,000 distinct CDR3 sequences, approximately 35% of which are singletons. This CDR3 comprises 13 residues. V was clipped by 12 bases and J by 2 bases, with 13 bases between them. From germline, CDR1 is KGHDR and CDR2 SFDVKD. The sample holds a few counts of this clonotype. Documented time point: patch test 1, 2 weeks after DPC sensitization. As to treatment: therapeutic diphenylcyclopropenone sensitization with weekly scalp DPC. Total RNA was isolated from whole blood that had not been fractionated.

The V and J genes are TRBV24-1 and TRBJ1-3, with D hard to call. Sequencing used whole blood, obtained in connection with sensitization to the hapten diphenylcyclopropenone (DPC). This TCR was sampled from a man between 35 and 55 years old with alopecia areata. Some clones in this sample may be carry-over from other donors' samples. CDR3 in DNA: TGTGCCGCCGCCCCTCGGGCTGGAAACACCATATATTTT. This encodes CAAAPRAGNTIYF.